The T cell receptor (beta chain) under discussion was sequenced for a study of cytomegalovirus exposure and HLA in healthy donors. The J segment lost 7 bases and the V segment lost 6 bases, leaving 9 bases of the junction unmatched. Germline V gene data show CDR1 as MNHEY and CDR2 as SVGAGI. The CDR3 totals 14 residues. The PCR used 60 Vbeta and 13 Jbeta primers. Sequencing used immunoSEQ multiplex PCR; TCRdb keeps in-frame clones, though not all of them. The sample has approximately 140,000 clones; roughly 83% are singletons. The chain joins TRBV6-5 to TRBJ1-5; 7 bases line up with TRBD1. The clonotype comes from a man between 40 and 49 years old in good health and CMV-seropositive. The sequenced sample consisted of PBMCs. The CDR3 spells CASRTRQGGQPQHF. The CDR3 nucleotides read TGTGCCAGCAGAACCCGACAGGGCGGACAGCCCCAGCATTTT.